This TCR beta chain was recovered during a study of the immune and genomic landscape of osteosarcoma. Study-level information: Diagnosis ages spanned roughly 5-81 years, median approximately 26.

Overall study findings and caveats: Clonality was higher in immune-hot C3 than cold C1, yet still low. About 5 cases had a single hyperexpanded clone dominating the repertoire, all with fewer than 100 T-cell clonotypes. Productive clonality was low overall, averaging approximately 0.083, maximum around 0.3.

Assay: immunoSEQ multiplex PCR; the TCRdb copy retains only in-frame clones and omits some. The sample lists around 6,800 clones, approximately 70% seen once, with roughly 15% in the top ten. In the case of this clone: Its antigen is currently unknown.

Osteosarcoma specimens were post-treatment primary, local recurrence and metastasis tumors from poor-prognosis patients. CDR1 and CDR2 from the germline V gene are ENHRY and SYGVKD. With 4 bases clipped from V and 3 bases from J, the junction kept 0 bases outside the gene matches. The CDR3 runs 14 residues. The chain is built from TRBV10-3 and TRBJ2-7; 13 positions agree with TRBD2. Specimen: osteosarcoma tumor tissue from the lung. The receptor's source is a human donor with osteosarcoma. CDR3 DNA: TGTGCCATCAGTGGGACTAGCGGGAGCTACGAGCAGTACTTC. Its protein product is CAISGTSGSYEQYF.